These 21 T cell receptor beta chains were all obtained from the same sample, sequenced in a study of cytomegalovirus exposure and HLA in healthy donors. Produced via immunoSEQ multiplex PCR; TCRdb's table is partial and in-frame only. Here the sample spans 60,000 to 70,000 clones, around 92% being singletons. The sequencing sample was made of PBMCs. These TCRs come from a man aged 18 to 30 in good health and CMV-seropositive.

The chain carries TRBV6-4 and TRBJ2-2, with D uncertain. This CDR3 has 16 amino acids. With 2 bases removed from V and 4 bases from J, the gap between germline ends came to 14 bases. From germline, CDR1 is MRHNA and CDR2 SNTAGT. CDR3 sequence (DNA): TGTGCCAGCAGTGACGATGTGAGACACCGCACCGGGGAGCTGTTTTTT. Translated, it gives CASSDDVRHRTGELFF.

The chain carries TRBV7-3 and TRBJ2-1; 7 positions agree with TRBD2. Unmatched junction bases numbered 3, after V lost 2 bases and J lost 5 bases. The germline CDR1 and CDR2 sequences are SGHTA and FQGTGA. This CDR3 has 14 amino acids. CDR3 bases: TGTGCCAGCAGCTTAGGGACTACCAACAATGAGCAGTTCTTC. Amino acids: CASSLGTTNNEQFF.

The rearrangement links TRBV27 to TRBJ2-5; D is uncertain. V lost 0 bases to trimming and J lost 7 bases, with 3 bases between them. The CDR3 covers 11 residues. The V gene's germline CDR1 is MNHEY and CDR2 SMNVEV (reference sequence). The CDR3 DNA sequence: TGTGCCAGCAGTTTATCCGGGACCCAGTACTTC. This sequence encodes CASSLSGTQYF.

The genes are TRBV10-1 and TRBJ2-7, with TRBD2 as a possible D gene (5 bases). CDR1 and CDR2 from the germline V gene are WNHNN and SYGVQD (reference sequence). Trimming shortened V by 3 bases and J by 5 bases, and 8 bases separated the two germline ends. This CDR3 contains 12 residues. CDR3 residues: CASSDRGHEQYF. Written as DNA, the CDR3 is TGCGCCAGCAGTGACCGAGGGCACGAGCAGTACTTC.

This sequence joins TRBV2 and TRBJ2-3; 13 nucleotides match TRBD2. The CDR3 is made up of 17 amino acids. Trimming removed 7 bases from V and 5 bases from J; junction bases left unmatched: 12. In germline, CDR1 is SNHLY, CDR2 FYNNEI. The CDR3 DNA reads TGTGCCAGCACTGATCCGGGACTAGCGGGATACAAAGATACGCAGTATTTT. Residues: CASTDPGLAGYKDTQYF.

The chain links TRBV10-3 to TRBJ1-5; D gene uncertain. Germline V CDR1 and CDR2: ENHRY, SYGVKD. V dropped 3 bases and J dropped 3 bases, with 9 bases sitting between them. The CDR3 has 14 amino acids. CDR3 residues: CAISDGVANQPQHF. Written as DNA, the CDR3 is TGTGCCATCAGTGACGGAGTTGCCAATCAGCCCCAGCATTTT.

The chain has TRBV7-9 and TRBJ1-1; a possible D gene is TRBD1 (5 bases). CDR1 SEHNR and CDR2 FQNEAQ come from the germline V gene (reference sequence). The CDR3 extends over 15 amino acids. The V and J ends lost 5 bases and 1 base respectively, with 14 bases between them. The DNA of the CDR3 is TGTGCCAGCAGCCCTTATTTACAGGAGAACACTGAAGCTTTCTTT. Its translation is CASSPYLQENTEAFF.

This chain uses TRBV5-1 with TRBJ1-5, with TRBD1 identical over 7 bases. The V gene end was trimmed by 4 bases and the J gene end by 8 bases; junction bases not matched to a gene: 9. Germline V gene lookup returns CDR1 SGHRS and CDR2 YFSETQ. This CDR3 is built from 14 residues. The DNA for the CDR3 is TGCGCCAGCAGCCCCGGGACCGGGACAGAGCCCCAGCATTTT. Protein: CASSPGTGTEPQHF.

This chain uses TRBV29-1 with TRBJ2-3; weak D call: TRBD1 (6 bases). Per germline, CDR1 SQVTM and CDR2 ANQGSEA. Trimming took off 4 bases at V and 5 bases at J, with 13 bases between the two ends. This CDR3 has 13 amino acids. In nucleotides, the CDR3 is TGCAGCGTTGTAGCGCAGGGGAGAGATACGCAGTATTTT. Its translation: CSVVAQGRDTQYF.

The chain joins TRBV5-6 to TRBJ1-5, with D maybe TRBD1 (5 bases). The CDR3 loop spans 16 amino acids. V dropped 4 bases and J dropped 6 bases, with 20 bases sitting between them. Germline-derived CDR1 and CDR2 are SGHDT and YYEEEE. CDR3 coding DNA: TGTGCCAGCAGCCATAGGGACTCCAACTCAATTCAGCCCCAGCATTTT. Translated: CASSHRDSNSIQPQHF.

This chain uses TRBV5-1 with TRBJ2-7; 7 bases agree with TRBD2. The ends lost 4 bases at V and 5 bases at J; junction bases unmatched: 9. This CDR3 is 14 amino acids long. CDR1 and CDR2 (germline): SGHRS, YFSETQ. In DNA form, the CDR3 reads TGCGCCAGCAGCCCTAATAGCCGGGAGGACGAGCAGTACTTC. Encoded protein: CASSPNSREDEQYF.

This clone was recorded once. The chain uses TRBV19 and TRBJ1-1; weak D call: TRBD1 (6 bases). Germline CDR1 LNHDA, CDR2 SQIVND (reference sequence). The CDR3 runs to 12 residues. The V and J ends lost 4 bases and 3 bases respectively, with 6 bases between them. The CDR3 protein is CASSRTDTEAFF. CDR3 DNA: TGTGCCAGTAGTAGGACAGACACTGAAGCTTTCTTT. The full variable domain, completed using reference TRBV19 and TRBJ1-1, is DGGITQSPKYLFRKEGQNVTLSCEQNLNHDAMYWYRQDPGQGLRLIYYSQIVNDFQKGDIAEGYSVSREKKESFPLTVTSAQKNPTAFYLCASSRTDTEAFFGQGTRLTVV.

The V and J genes are TRBV2 and TRBJ1-1, with 7 bases fitting TRBD1. Germline trimming cut 6 bases from V and 1 base from J; bases unmatched to any gene: 2. Germline CDR1 is SNHLY and CDR2 is FYNNEI. CDR3 size: 13 residues. The CDR3 protein is CASSRDRNTEAFF. In DNA form, the CDR3 reads TGTGCCAGCAGCCGGGACAGGAACACTGAAGCTTTCTTT.

The rearrangement joins TRBV6-5 to TRBJ2-3, with 7 positions matching TRBD1. This CDR3 has 15 residues. V trimming: 2 bases; J trimming: 0 bases; junction bases outside the gene matches: 2. Germline V gene lookup returns CDR1 MNHEY and CDR2 SVGAGI. The CDR3: CASSYADRSTDTQYF. The CDR3 DNA is TGTGCCAGCAGTTACGCGGACAGGAGCACAGATACGCAGTATTTT.

The rearrangement joins TRBV19 to TRBJ2-5, with a possible D match to TRBD2 (6 bases). The germline V gene encodes CDR1 LNHDA and CDR2 SQIVND (reference sequence). CDR3 length equals 13 residues. The V gene lost 6 bases and the J gene lost 8 bases, with 16 bases spanning the gap. CDR3 DNA: TGTGCCAGTAGCTCTCGGACCGGGGGTACCCAGTACTTC. It encodes CASSSRTGGTQYF.

The chain carries TRBV6-5 and TRBJ2-5, with D possibly TRBD2 on 6 matching bases. V was clipped by 6 bases and J by 4 bases, with 15 bases between them. This CDR3 is built from 14 residues. Germline assignment: CDR1 MNHEY and CDR2 SVGAGI. As DNA, the CDR3 is TGTGCCAGCAGCTCGGGATTGGGGGGAGAGACCCAGTACTTC. Translating gives CASSSGLGGETQYF.

This chain uses TRBV2 with TRBJ1-1, with a weak D call TRBD1 (5 bases). Germline V CDR1 and CDR2: SNHLY, FYNNEI. Trimming stripped 6 bases from V and 5 bases from J, with 10 bases between. The CDR3 length is 12 residues. Written as DNA, the CDR3 is TGTGCCAGCAGGCTGGGGGGGACTGAAGCTTTCTTT. Amino acid sequence: CASRLGGTEAFF.

J is TRBJ1-1 and V is TRBV5-1; 8 bases match TRBD1. The CDR3 loop spans 14 amino acids. The junction had 6 bases not matched to a gene; V was cut back by 4 bases and J by 4 bases. CDR1 and CDR2 (germline): SGHRS, YFSETQ. The CDR3 is CASSLWTGSTEAFF. In DNA form, the CDR3 reads TGCGCCAGCAGCCTATGGACAGGGTCCACTGAAGCTTTCTTT.

This chain links TRBV19 with TRBJ2-3, with 9 bases fitting TRBD1. Trimming at V came to 8 bases and at J to 7 bases, leaving 16 bases not matched to a gene. The CDR3 extends over 16 amino acids. The V gene's germline CDR1 is LNHDA and CDR2 SQIVND (reference sequence). The CDR3 nucleotides read TGTGCCAGTCAATTAAGGGGGGACAGGGTTCTGAATACGCAGTATTTT. It specifies CASQLRGDRVLNTQYF.

V gene TRBV11-2 combines with J gene TRBJ2-3, with 14 bases fitting TRBD2. The V and J ends lost 2 bases and 4 bases, in that order; junction bases with no gene match: 5. The germline CDR1 and CDR2 sequences are SGHAT and FQNNGV. This CDR3 has 17 amino acids. CDR3 sequence: CASSLTQGLAGADTQYF. DNA for the CDR3: TGTGCCAGCAGCTTAACCCAGGGACTAGCGGGAGCAGATACGCAGTATTTT.

This rearrangement joins TRBV10-3 to TRBJ1-1, with D uncertain. CDR3 size: 13 residues. Germline CDR1 reads ENHRY; CDR2 reads SYGVKD. Trimming left V 4 bases short and J 4 bases short, with 10 bases between. DNA of the CDR3: TGTGCCATCAGTGGGGGAGATAGCACTGAAGCTTTCTTT. Translated, it gives CAISGGDSTEAFF.